This T cell receptor beta chain was obtained from a study of beta chain features in type 1 diabetes (dated by TCRdb to between 2018 and 2020). Turning to the overall study: Mean age, gender distribution, total cell number and subset yield did not differ between patients and healthy donors. Regulatory and stem cell-like memory subsets were isolated from only 8 patients and about eight healthy donors, whereas naive and central memory subsets came from all 28 donors. In the study, TCRB repertoires of sorted circulating CD4+ T cell subsets from recently diagnosed type 1 diabetes patients were compared with those of matched healthy donors. Across all samples, 107,917,701 sorted cells were examined, and cell number per subset correlated strongly with RNA yield.

The High Capacity cDNA Reverse Transcription Kit was used to reverse transcribe all of the isolated RNA, meaning that expressed TCRB transcripts were what got sequenced. Deep immunoSEQ sequencing was applied to naive, central memory and regulatory T cell samples, giving an average of about 3.7 million total reads per sample. Sorted cells were lysed in RLT buffer, and RNA was extracted using DNase-treated RNeasy Micro or Mini kits according to cell number. To prevent cross-contamination, every cell subset was processed on its own, while patient and healthy donor samples were processed together. TCRB sequences were amplified from cDNA with the immunoSEQ multiplex PCR, producing 87-bp fragments spanning the CDR3 region. Sequencing of the amplicons was done on the Illumina HiSeq platform. Regarding the original processing steps: PCR bias was computationally corrected using synthetic template baselines, reads within Hamming distance 2 were collapsed, and singletons that could not be merged were discarded. By aligning reads against IMGT, V, D and J genes, CDR3 length, and insertions or deletions at six rearrangement sites were assigned. Within each subset, clonotype counts were normalized to the number of sorted cells before true diversity and Gini coefficients were calculated with the tcR R package. Repertoire sharing was quantified using the overlap coefficient calculated on TCRB nucleotide sequences. This is the immuneACCESS table as TCRdb keeps it, with only in-frame sequences that have V and J called. A part of the clones is gone; compared with another copy, unresolved V genes explain less than half, and the rest is unexplained. The DNA was the basis for D and trimming; V, J and clone size are from that table. In all, the sample holds around 300,000 clones, and approximately 8.1% of those were seen once. The ten top clones hold roughly 0.94% of the sample.

CDR1 SNHLY and CDR2 FYNNEI were looked up in the germline V gene. Clipping removes 4 bases from V and 13 bases from J, with 9 as the unmatched junction base count. The CDR3 spans 13 residues, from the cysteine through the phenylalanine. Only the CDR3 region is kept as DNA, spanning 39 bases read in frame from base 1. Overall results and qualifications from the work: At VDJ recombination sites, type 1 diabetes patients had fewer insertions and more deleted nucleotides, which implies abnormalities in thymic rearrangement. Shorter templates might have been favored by PCR, but patient and control samples were amplified and corrected together, so both groups would have been affected equally by any skew. HLA sub-analyses involved small numbers of individuals, so any influence of HLA type on TCRB rearrangement remained unresolved. Naive, central memory and regulatory TCRB repertoires appeared to be more alike among patients than among healthy donors. Because cDNA was sequenced instead of genomic DNA, highly expressing activated cells could be over-represented, though the groups showed no difference in activation or CD3 levels. In all four CD4+ subsets, TCRB CDR3 length was moderately but significantly shorter in type 1 diabetes patients.

Each donor gave one peripheral blood draw, averaging approximately 0.11 L, which was collected into heparinised tubes. Using a panel that included CD45RO, CCR7, CD25, CD127, CD95 and CD27, naive, central memory, regulatory and stem cell-like memory CD4+ T cells were sorted on a BD FACSAria II. Purity was above 95% for every sorted population. Right away, PBMCs were isolated by Lymphoprep density gradient centrifugation and were stained directly, with no culture step. To minimize batch effects, samples were stained and sorted in pairs, one healthy donor with one patient per experiment. Comments on this clone: Its antigen remains unidentified. Within one base of it there is no much larger clone, and no base qualities were kept.

This chain is built from TRBV2 and TRBJ2-7, with 11 junctional bases fitting TRBD2. The clonotype originates from a woman between 18 and 29 years old in good health. Specimen: central memory CD4+ T cells from blood. CDR3 protein: CASSGGLADIPYF. The DNA is TGTGCCAGCAGTGGGGGACTAGCGGACATTCCTTACTTC. The CDR3, completed at both ends by the reference TRBV2 and TRBJ2-7 genes, gives the full variable domain EPEVTQTPSHQVTQMGQEVILRCVPISNHLYFYWYRQILGQKVEFLVSFYNNEISEKSEIFDDQFSVERPDGSNFTLKIRSTKLEDSAMYFCASSGGLADIPYFGPGTRLTVT.